Detailed here is one T cell receptor (beta chain). This sample is part of a study of T cells expressing NK-cell markers. For each CDR3 protein, TCRdb gives one entry from its re-call of the 5' RACE reads, without DNA. In total, the table holds some 150,000 distinct CDR3 sequences. The V gene's germline CDR1 is LNHDA and CDR2 SQIVND (reference sequence). This CDR3 comprises 14 residues. Input material: blood T cells: a sorted CD56 or NKG2C T cell subset, CD4+ or CD8+ T cells, or bulk PBMC T cells (not recorded which). The chain links TRBV19 to TRBJ2-1; TCRdb proposes TRBD1, but this gene call is untestable without DNA. This clonotype was sampled from a man aged 18 to 30 in good health. CDR3 amino acids: CASSIWAGPNEQFF.